The clone carrying this T cell receptor (beta chain) was recorded at least ten times. Antigen: not known. Unique molecular identifiers were incorporated during preparation of the TCRbeta library. TCRdb re-derived calls from the PCR reads in MiXCR, one entry per CDR3 protein. The sample includes just under 150,000 distinct CDR3 sequences, around 8.8% seen only once; the top ten take around a sixth. These data belong to a study of T-cell reconstitution after alpha-beta-depleted transplantation in children. Study outcomes and limitations: Fresh T-cell production supplied most of the T-cell counts and diversity seen one year after transplant.

The CDR3 totals 12 residues. Germline CDR1 and CDR2: DFQATT and SNEGSKA (reference sequence). The ends were cut back, 3 bases at V and 6 bases at J, with 11 bases in the middle. The clonotype was recovered from a female patient between 2 and 15 years old who had a stem cell transplant for congenital amegakaryocytic thrombocytopenia, so the T cells may come from the graft donor. The sample consisted of PBMCs, mostly from graft donor cells, taken 180 days after TCRalphabeta/CD19-depleted stem cell transplant. The chain joins TRBV20-1 to TRBJ1-1; D remains ambiguous. The CDR3 region is CSARPAAAEAFF. DNA of the CDR3: TGCAGTGCTAGGCCGGCGGCCGCTGAAGCTTTCTTT.